The text below deals with one T cell receptor beta chain. What it recognizes is unknown. These data belong to a study of cytomegalovirus exposure and HLA in healthy donors. Looking at the study overall: A later analysis reported the 100 to 150 validation repertoires used the same platform as the approximately 660 first-cohort repertoires.

General study findings and limits: High specificity and sensitivity for cytomegalovirus status were reported for the classifier. The authors enumerated 150 to 200 TCR beta chains as linked to cytomegalovirus. A few CMV-associated chains were confirmed in vitro to be specific for CMV antigens.

The CDR3 contains 16 residues. V shed 5 bases, J shed 4 bases, and the junction held 7 bases outside the gene matches. Germline V CDR1 and CDR2: SEHNR, FQNEAQ (reference sequence). The method was immunoSEQ multiplex PCR; TCRdb's version includes in-frame clones alone and lacks a portion of them. The sample yields around 130,000 clones, approximately 87% seen once. This receptor was taken from a woman under 40 in good health and CMV-seronegative. V usage is TRBV7-9 and J usage is TRBJ1-3; 11 bases agree with TRBD1. The specimen was PBMCs. In nucleotides, the CDR3 is TGTGCCAGCAGCCGCGGACAGGGGGCGAGAGGAAACACCATATATTTT. Protein sequence: CASSRGQGARGNTIYF.